This T cell receptor (beta chain) comes out of a study of PD-1 blockade in classical Hodgkin lymphoma (dated by TCRdb to the early 2020s). With regard to the full study: Nivolumab dosing was 3 mg/kg intravenously every 2 weeks, continuing until either disease progression or unacceptable toxicity. The study used CyTOF and TCR beta sequencing to define a peripheral blood immune signature of response to PD-1 blockade in classical Hodgkin lymphoma. Overall results and qualifications from the work: The study was restricted to a single clinical trial cohort, and the causes of repertoire differences, possibly disease activity or prior therapy, were left undefined. Baseline TCR diversity was reported to be lower in newly diagnosed patients than in healthy donors and to be lower still in relapsed/refractory patients. CD4+ but not CD8+ TCR diversity rose significantly by C4D1 (p=0.0027 vs p=0.16), most apparent in complete responders (p=0.02). Patients starting nivolumab less than 1 year after ASCT had lower diversity and were excluded from later analyses to avoid confounding by immune reconstitution. Trial patients with a complete response had baseline diversity similar to that of newly diagnosed patients, while partial responders and progressors had significantly lower diversity.

Genomic DNA was isolated using the Qiagen DNeasy kit from unsorted PBMCs as well as from negatively selected CD4+ and CD8+ fractions. Amplification of TCR beta CDR3 regions was done by immunoSEQ multiplex PCR with primers that anneal to V and J segments. Amplification bias was minimized using a synthetic immune receptor repertoire, and residual bias was removed computationally after sequencing. As for the authors' bioinformatics: Custom Python scripts were used to quantify repertoire diversity as the Shannon entropy index. Unsorted, CD4+ and CD8+ repertoires were examined separately, except in combined analyses, for which CD4+ and CD8+ sequences were merged in silico. A clone counted as expanded when the clone's frequency after treatment rose at least 2-fold relative to C1D1, and clones undetected at baseline were given a pseudocount of 0.5. Clones with 0 or 1 copy at C1D1 were classified as singleton clones, and clones with 2 or more copies were classified as non-singleton clones. Clones expanded in unsorted samples were assigned a CD4+, CD8+ or unknown annotation through matching of protein sequences in sorted samples from the same patient. Wilcoxon tests on paired samples were used to test diversity changes from C1D1 to C4D1. TCRdb took this table from immuneACCESS and kept in-frame rearrangements with V and J called. Such tables lack part of the clones; where checked against another copy, unresolved V genes explain under half of the gap, and the rest is unexplained. V and J calls and clone size are those listed in that table; D and trimming were worked out from the DNA. This sample has about 97,000 clones in its table, and approximately 80% of those were observed once. The ten largest account for 9.5% to 15% of the sample.

Including the terminal cysteine and phenylalanine, the CDR3 comprises 14 residues. Of all the DNA, just the CDR3 is kept, 42 bases in frame from base 1. Per the germline V gene, SNHLY is the CDR1 and FYNNEI is the CDR2. V is shortened by 9 bases, J by 3 bases, and the region joining them spans 16 bases. Taken with the paper, the label for time point translates to: cycle 1 day 1 (C1D1), immediately before nivolumab initiation. Every trial patient had relapsed after autologous stem cell transplantation, and cohorts A, B and C differed in prior brentuximab vedotin exposure. The trial cohort was composed of 56 patients with relapsed/refractory classical Hodgkin lymphoma, for whom complete response, partial response or progressive disease was recorded as best overall response. Single-agent nivolumab was administered to trial patients in the multi-cohort phase II CheckMate 205 trial. An independent review committee assessed best overall response using the 2007 International Working Group response criteria. PBMCs from the trial were collected at three points: immediately before nivolumab initiation (C1D1), and during therapy at cycle 2 day 1 and cycle 4 day 1. Peripheral blood was collected in 8 mL Vacutainer Cell Preparation Tubes, from which PBMCs were isolated by centrifugation and then cryopreserved.

As regards this clone: This receptor's antigen is unknown. There are no base qualities to consult, and no much larger clone falls within one base.

The sequenced sample was peripheral blood mononuclear cells (PBMCs), obtained at baseline. This TCR derives from a human donor with classical Hodgkin lymphoma. The chain is assembled from TRBV2 and TRBJ2-3, and possibly TRBD1, on 6 matching bases. The nucleotides read TGTGCCAGGGCGGACAGTAAAAGAACAGATACGCAGTATTTT. It translates to CARADSKRTDTQYF.